This T cell receptor (beta chain) comes out of a study of shared clonotypes between healthy human individuals. This CDR3 contains 15 residues. Trimming removed 0 bases at V and 5 bases at J, with 11 bases between. Germline V gene data show CDR1 as SNHLY and CDR2 as FYNNEI. This table comes from immunoSEQ multiplex PCR, and its TCRdb copy is limited to in-frame clones, with some not included. The table lists roughly 2,500,000 clones, 80% to 95% of them singletons. The TCR comes from a man aged 18 to 30 in good health. Some clones in this sample may be carry-over from other donors' samples. The rearrangement links TRBV2 to TRBJ1-5, with unresolved D. Sequencing was done on a sample of naive CD4+ T cells from PBMCs. Subset of the sample: CD45RA+ positively selected. The CDR3 region is CASSEAEVLYQPQHF. The CDR3, as DNA: TGTGCCAGCAGTGAAGCGGAGGTACTTTATCAGCCCCAGCATTTT.